The 25 T cell receptor beta chains below come from one sample, sequenced in a study of cytomegalovirus exposure and HLA in healthy donors. Amplification used 60 Vbeta primers and 13 Jbeta primers. Sequencing used immunoSEQ multiplex PCR; TCRdb keeps in-frame clones, though not all of them. The sample contains about 130,000 clones, approximately 74% of which appear only once. Specimen: PBMCs. Every receptor here comes from a male donor in good health and CMV-seronegative.

The J gene is TRBJ1-4, the V gene TRBV7-8; perhaps TRBD1 as D (6 bases). There are 15 residues in the CDR3. Germline values: CDR1 SGHVS, CDR2 FQNEAQ. Trimming cost V 4 bases and J 8 bases, with 17 bases left between them. The CDR3 loop reads CASSSVGGAREKLFF. The CDR3, as DNA: TGTGCCAGCAGCTCGGTGGGGGGGGCGAGGGAAAAACTGTTTTTT.

The chain is built from TRBV29-1 and TRBJ1-1, with a tentative D call TRBD1 (6 bases). This CDR3 is 15 amino acids long. Germline V gives CDR1 SQVTM, CDR2 ANQGSEA. V lost 3 bases to trimming and J lost 1 base, with 15 bases between them. The CDR3 coding sequence is TGCAGCGTTGAGCTCCCTGGACAGAGGAACACTGAAGCTTTCTTT. Translated: CSVELPGQRNTEAFF.

The V and J genes are TRBV28 and TRBJ1-5, with D perhaps matching TRBD1 (6 bases). Germline CDR1 and CDR2: MDHEN and SYDVKM. V was pared by 7 bases and J by 3 bases, with 10 bases between. The CDR3 length is 13 residues. In DNA, the CDR3 is TGTGCCAGCATGACAGGTCTCAATCAGCCCCAGCATTTT. The encoded protein is CASMTGLNQPQHF.

This chain uses TRBV6-1 with TRBJ1-1, with D possibly matching TRBD1 (6 bases). CDR1 MNHNS and CDR2 SASEGT come from the germline V gene. The CDR3 is 14 amino acids. Between the trimmed V and J ends, which lost 6 bases and 4 bases, there was a span of 15 bases. The CDR3 nucleotides are TGTGCCAGCAGGTTACAGGGCGATGCCACTGAAGCTTTCTTT. This encodes CASRLQGDATEAFF.

The chain recombines TRBV7-8 with TRBJ2-5; D not certain. The CDR3 is 13 amino acids. Trimming took off 1 base at V and 7 bases at J, with 10 bases between the two ends. The germline CDR1 and CDR2 sequences are SGHVS and FQNEAQ. The CDR3 protein is CASSLVSRGTQYF. The CDR3 bases are TGTGCCAGCAGCTTAGTATCCCGAGGGACCCAGTACTTC.

The V gene is TRBV6-6, the J gene TRBJ1-1; 11 bases agree with TRBD1. CDR1 is MNHNY and CDR2 is SVGAGI in the germline V gene (reference sequence). CDR3 length equals 15 residues. Trimming at V came to 6 bases and at J to 3 bases, leaving 6 bases not matched to a gene. The CDR3 coding sequence is TGTGCCAGCAGACGGACAGGGGGCGAGGACACTGAAGCTTTCTTT. Translating gives CASRRTGGEDTEAFF.

The rearrangement links TRBV5-5 to TRBJ1-6; no clear D gene. Trimming stripped 1 base from V and 7 bases from J, with 12 bases between. CDR3 length equals 15 residues. The germline V gene encodes CDR1 SGHKS and CDR2 YYEKEE (reference sequence). The DNA for the CDR3 is TGTGCCAGCAGCTTGAGTCAGATCACGAATTCACCCCTCCACTTT. Translated: CASSLSQITNSPLHF.

This chain connects TRBV27 to TRBJ1-2; D is ambiguous. The CDR3 spans 12 residues. Germline CDR1 MNHEY, CDR2 SMNVEV (reference sequence). Between the trimmed V and J ends, which lost 7 bases and 8 bases, there was a span of 14 bases. This CDR3 is CASNPGWSGYTF. The CDR3 DNA follows: TGTGCCAGCAACCCGGGATGGAGCGGCTACACCTTC.

The chain uses TRBV7-3 and TRBJ2-1; D may be TRBD2 (5 bases). V lost 1 base and J 3 bases, leaving 10 bases between the germline ends. This CDR3 contains 15 residues. Germline CDR1 SGHTA, CDR2 FQGTGA. The CDR3 coding sequence is TGTGCCAGCAGCTTAAAACTAGTGGGCTACAATGAGCAGTTCTTC. Amino acids: CASSLKLVGYNEQFF.

The chain has TRBV30 and TRBJ2-7; D remains unclear. V shed 0 bases and J shed 9 bases, with 12 bases lying between them. Germline V lookup: CDR1 GTSNPN, CDR2 SVGIG (reference sequence). The CDR3 extends over 12 amino acids. CDR3 nucleotide sequence: TGTGCCTGGAGTGTAAGGTTTCGCGGGCAGTACTTC. This encodes CAWSVRFRGQYF. The variable domain in full, completed from reference TRBV30 and TRBJ2-7, reads SQTIHQWPATLVQPVGSPLSLECTVEGTSNPNLYWYRQAAGRGLQLLFYSVGIGQISSEVPQNLSASRPQDRQFILSSKKLLLSDSGFYLCAWSVRFRGQYFGPGTRLTVT.

Worth noting for this clone: Other DNA sequences in the same sample also yield this CDR3. This chain connects TRBV6-6 to TRBJ2-7, with D perhaps matching TRBD1 (7 bases). Trimming stripped 4 bases from V and 0 bases from J, with 16 bases between. This CDR3 is built from 16 residues. Germline CDR1 is MNHNY and CDR2 is SVGAGI (reference sequence). CDR3 nucleotides: TGTGCCAGCAGTTTGCGGGACAGCTTTTACTCCTACGAGCAGTACTTC. This sequence encodes CASSLRDSFYSYEQYF.

The chain recombines TRBV7-2 with TRBJ2-1; D is possibly TRBD2 (6 bases). V was clipped by 2 bases and J by 0 bases, with 8 bases between them. The germline V gene encodes CDR1 SGHTA and CDR2 FQGNSA. The CDR3 length is 15 residues. The CDR3 DNA reads as TGTGCCAGCAGCTTAATGCGGGGCTCCTACAATGAGCAGTTCTTC. The encoded protein is CASSLMRGSYNEQFF. Filled out from reference TRBV7-2 and TRBJ2-1, the complete variable domain reads GAGVSQSPSNKVTEKGKDVELRCDPISGHTALYWYRQSLGQGLEFLIYFQGNSAPDKSGLPSDRFSAERTGGSVSTLTIQRTQQEDSAVYLCASSLMRGSYNEQFFGPGTRLTVL.

The rearrangement joins TRBV30 to TRBJ1-3; D ambiguous. Germline V lookup: CDR1 GTSNPN, CDR2 SVGIG (reference sequence). The CDR3 sequence is 17 residues long. V shed 3 bases and J shed 0 bases, with 18 bases lying between them. This CDR3 reads CAWSPIYAGNSGNTIYF. DNA of the CDR3: TGTGCCTGGAGCCCCATATACGCGGGAAACTCTGGAAACACCATATATTTT.

The chain recombines TRBV2 with TRBJ2-1; D may be TRBD1 (6 bases). V dropped 1 base and J dropped 10 bases, with 14 bases sitting between them. Germline lookup yields CDR1 SNHLY and CDR2 FYNNEI. The CDR3 has 14 amino acids. The CDR3: CASSEVAGDNEQFF. The CDR3 DNA is TGTGCCAGCAGTGAAGTGGCAGGGGATAACGAGCAGTTCTTC.

A few counts support this clone. J is TRBJ2-7 and V is TRBV16; 7 bases line up with TRBD1. The junction had 13 bases not matched to a gene; V was cut back by 5 bases and J by 6 bases. CDR1 is KGHSY and CDR2 is FQNENV in the germline V gene. CDR3 size: 15 residues. The chain's CDR3 is CASSYRGGQLSEQYF. The DNA of the CDR3 is TGTGCCAGCAGCTACCGTGGGGGACAGCTTAGCGAGCAGTACTTC.

A note on this clone: A read error may produce the germline difference seen at one junction end. V gene TRBV7-9 combines with J gene TRBJ2-2; D is possibly TRBD1 (7 bases). The CDR3 covers 14 residues. Germline loops: CDR1 SEHNR, CDR2 FQNEAQ (reference sequence). The CDR3 DNA reads TGTTCCAGCAGCCGCGGACAGGAGGGCGGGGAGCTGTTTTTT. Translated, it gives CSSSRGQEGGELFF.

The chain recombines TRBV7-2 with TRBJ2-1, with a tentative D call TRBD2 (7 bases). V gave up 5 bases and J gave up 0 bases, with 23 bases separating them. The CDR3 is 19 residues long. The germline CDR1 and CDR2 sequences are SGHTA and FQGNSA. CDR3 sequence reads: CASSEPLGGRYGSYNEQFF. CDR3 nucleotide sequence: TGTGCCAGCAGCGAACCGTTGGGGGGGCGCTACGGCTCCTACAATGAGCAGTTCTTC.

This clone was detected only a few times. This rearrangement joins TRBV27 to TRBJ2-7, with TRBD1 matching over 10 bases. This CDR3 has 14 amino acids. Trimming removed 5 bases from V and 5 bases from J; junction bases left unmatched: 6. Looked up from germline, CDR1 is MNHEY and CDR2 is SMNVEV (reference sequence). CDR3 DNA: TGTGCCAGCAGTCCAAGACAGGGGGCGGACGAGCAGTACTTC. Translating it yields CASSPRQGADEQYF.

The gene calls are TRBV7-9 and TRBJ2-2, with 8 bases that match TRBD1. The CDR3 spans 18 residues. Losses at the gene ends were 3 bases for V and 0 bases for J; bases not matched to a gene: 9. Germline V gene data show CDR1 as SEHNR and CDR2 as FQNEAQ (reference sequence). CDR3 in amino acids: CASSFIWTGLSNTGELFF. The CDR3, as DNA: TGTGCCAGCAGCTTCATATGGACAGGGCTATCGAACACCGGGGAGCTGTTTTTT. The entire variable domain, with the rest obtained from reference TRBV7-9 and TRBJ2-2, is as follows: DTGVSQNPRHKITKRGQNVTFRCDPISEHNRLYWYRQTLGQGPEFLTYFQNEAQLEKSRLLSDRFSAERPKGSFSTLEIQRTEQGDSAMYLCASSFIWTGLSNTGELFFGEGSRLTVL.

The CDR3 DNA is TGCAGCGTGTTGTGGGACAGTGTGTACACAGATACGCAGTATTTT. It codes for CSVLWDSVYTDTQYF. The genes are TRBV29-1 and TRBJ2-3; 7 nucleotides agree with TRBD1. Germline CDR1 and CDR2: SQVTM and ANQGSEA. V shed 6 bases, J shed 2 bases, and the junction held 11 bases outside the gene matches. The CDR3 runs to 15 residues.

The rearrangement uses TRBV7-6 and TRBJ2-7; TRBD2 agrees at 13 bases. Germline CDR1 SGHVS, CDR2 FNYEAQ. J lost 9 bases, V lost 1 base, and 6 bases had no gene match. CDR3 length: 15 residues. The CDR3 DNA follows: TGTGCCAGCAGCTTAGTTACTAGCGGGAGGGGTGTGCAGTACTTC. The encoded protein is CASSLVTSGRGVQYF. Full variable domain (missing parts from reference TRBV7-6 and TRBJ2-7): GAGVSQSPRYKVTKRGQDVALRCDPISGHVSLYWYRQALGQGPEFLTYFNYEAQQDKSGLPNDRFSAERPEGSISTLTIQRTEQRDSAMYRCASSLVTSGRGVQYFGPGTRLTVT.

This chain connects TRBV30 to TRBJ1-1; D possibly corresponds to TRBD1 (5 bases). Per germline, CDR1 GTSNPN and CDR2 SVGIG (reference sequence). The germline V and J ends were trimmed by 2 bases and 7 bases, with 14 bases remaining between them. CDR3 length: 13 amino acids. CDR3 coding DNA: TGTGCCTGGAGTACTGCGGGGGAGATTGAAGCTTTCTTT. Its translation: CAWSTAGEIEAFF.

This clone was seen a single time. The J gene is TRBJ2-3, the V gene TRBV2; 7 nucleotides agree with TRBD1. Germline lookup yields CDR1 SNHLY and CDR2 FYNNEI. This CDR3 region has 16 residues. CDR3 loop: CASLLPGQPSTDTQYF. The CDR3 nucleotides are TGTGCAAGTCTGCTACCGGGACAGCCAAGCACAGATACGCAGTATTTT.

The chain carries TRBV4-3 and TRBJ2-2, with TRBD1 identical over 12 bases. V gave up 5 bases and J gave up 7 bases; unmatched junction bases: 5. The CDR3 has 15 residues. The V gene's germline CDR1 is LGHNA and CDR2 YSLEER. CDR3 bases: TGCGCCAGCAGCATAGGGACAGGGGGCCGCGGGGAGCTGTTTTTT. It encodes CASSIGTGGRGELFF.

This clone was observed a few times. V usage is TRBV5-1 and J usage is TRBJ2-1, with 9 positions matching TRBD2. CDR1 SGHRS and CDR2 YFSETQ come from the germline V gene. The CDR3 has 16 residues. With V trimmed by 0 bases and J by 9 bases, 10 bases remained unmatched. The CDR3 nucleotides read TGCGCCAGCAGCTTGGGTTCAGCGGGGGGTTGGACTGAGCAGTTCTTC. Translation: CASSLGSAGGWTEQFF.